A selection of T cell receptor beta chains follows, all from one sample in a study of blood T cell repertoires in COVID-19. Sequencing used immunoSEQ multiplex PCR; TCRdb keeps in-frame clones, though not all of them. The repertoire holds about 82,000 clones, with roughly 80% as singletons. Material: peripheral blood. The receptors shown here come from a man between 60 and 75 years old with COVID-19, enrolled during active disease. The CDR3 runs from the conserved cysteine through the conserved F or W. The D gene is left open where the match is weak. Not every row has a clone size; where given, it reads once, few, many or a size class.

j_call v_call d_call clone_size cdr3_aa cdr3_nt
TRBJ2-2 TRBV29-1 TRBD1 - CSVEPPGGTGELFF TGCAGCGTTGAACCGCCAGGGGGCACCGGGGAGCTGTTTTTT
TRBJ2-7 TRBV5-1 TRBD1 - CASSQTGGEQYF TGCGCCAGCAGCCAGACAGGGGGCGAGCAGTACTTC
TRBJ1-2 TRBV2 TRBD1 - CASIPDRGDTTF TGTGCCAGCATCCCGGACAGGGGGGACACCACCTTC
TRBJ2-1 TRBV19 TRBD1 - CASSGILGQGGSEQFF TGTGCCAGTAGTGGGATACTAGGACAGGGGGGTTCTGAGCAGTTCTTC
TRBJ2-7 TRBV11-3 - - CASTGPGYEQYF TGTGCCAGCACGGGTCCCGGTTACGAGCAGTACTTC
TRBJ1-2 TRBV18 - - CASSPSGIRDYGYTF TGTGCCAGCTCACCATCAGGGATACGAGACTATGGCTACACCTTC
TRBJ2-3 TRBV15 TRBD2 - CATSRRFPGLAGTDTQYF TGTGCCACCAGCAGACGGTTTCCGGGACTAGCGGGCACAGATACGCAGTATTTT
TRBJ2-1 TRBV27 TRBD2 - CASSSHAGGNEQFF TGTGCCAGCAGTTCCCACGCGGGGGGGAATGAGCAGTTCTTC
TRBJ1-6 TRBV5-1 TRBD1 - CASSRGGSGNSPLHF TGCGCCAGCAGCCGAGGGGGCTCCGGTAATTCACCCCTCCACTTT
TRBJ1-5 TRBV6-5 - - CASTPNGGADQPQHF TGTGCCAGCACCCCGAATGGGGGCGCGGATCAGCCCCAGCATTTT
TRBJ2-1 TRBV4-2 TRBD2 - CASSQDVIAGPPYNEQFF TGTGCCAGCAGCCAAGATGTTATAGCGGGACCTCCCTACAATGAGCAGTTCTTC
TRBJ2-1 TRBV6-5 - - CASSRPSASNNEQFF TGTGCCAGCAGCCGTCCTAGCGCGAGCAACAATGAGCAGTTCTTC
TRBJ1-1 TRBV27 - - CASSFTGTTEAFF TGTGCCAGCAGTTTTACAGGCACCACTGAAGCTTTCTTT
TRBJ2-7 TRBV7-9 - - CASSVIVGAGPYEQYF TGTGCCAGCAGCGTAATAGTGGGTGCAGGGCCCTACGAGCAGTACTTC
TRBJ1-3 TRBV30 TRBD1 - CAGGPGTGVFSLSGNTIYF TGTGCCGGGGGGCCCGGGACAGGGGTCTTCTCCCTCTCTGGAAACACCATATATTTT
TRBJ2-3 TRBV11-2 - few CASSFSPRTDTQYF TGTGCCAGCAGCTTCTCTCCCCGCACAGATACGCAGTATTTT
TRBJ2-7 TRBV6-5 TRBD1 - CASRIGTVYEQYF TGTGCCAGCAGAATCGGGACAGTCTACGAGCAGTACTTC
TRBJ2-3 TRBV19 TRBD1 few CASSVSTGVPDTQYF TGTGCCAGTAGTGTCTCGACAGGGGTGCCCGATACGCAGTATTTT
TRBJ2-2 TRBV5-4 - few CASSLYLDTGELFF TGTGCCAGCAGCTTGTATCTCGACACCGGGGAGCTGTTTTTT
TRBJ1-4 TRBV7-2 - - CASSLARGREEKLFF TGTGCCAGCAGCTTAGCCCGGGGACGGGAGGAAAAACTGTTTTTT